This TCR beta chain was captured in a study of radiotherapy plus CTLA-4 blockade in lung cancer. On the study more broadly: Among enrolled patients, over 15% responded and around 30% achieved disease control.

Regarding this clone: Antigen specificity is unknown.

Lung cancer patients with chemo-refractory metastatic non-small-cell disease were given focal radiation plus CTLA-4 blockade with ipilimumab. Study conclusions and caveats: Tumor-derived TCR clones expanded in blood after radiotherapy plus ipilimumab. Early blood T cell clone dynamics, with interferon-beta, were reported to best predict response.

Sequencing was performed with immunoSEQ multiplex PCR; in TCRdb, only in-frame clones are kept and a portion is missing. The repertoire holds around 50,000 clones, with 75% to 90% as singletons. The sequence was collected from a human donor with non-small cell lung cancer that progressed on radiotherapy plus ipilimumab. Some clones in this sample may be carry-over from other donors' samples. The sequenced sample was peripheral blood, obtained from a patient treated with radiotherapy plus ipilimumab.

CDR3 coding DNA: TGTGCCAGAGGGACAGGGAGCAAATACGAGCAGTACTTC. This translates into CARGTGSKYEQYF. The rearrangement links TRBV27 to TRBJ2-7; TRBD1 agrees at 9 bases. CDR1 MNHEY and CDR2 SMNVEV come from the germline V gene (reference sequence). Losses at the gene ends were 9 bases for V and 4 bases for J; bases not matched to a gene: 7. The CDR3 is 13 residues long.